Presented here are 15 T cell receptor beta chains from one specimen sequenced in a study of neurological immune-mediated disorders. TCRdb independently ran MiXCR on the 5' RACE reads; one entry per CDR3 protein. The sample lists roughly 45,000 distinct CDR3 sequences, about 14% occurring once. The time point was: longitudinal time-point 3. Sequenced material: PBMCs. These receptors all stem from a man younger than 40 in good health.

The J gene is TRBJ1-5, the V gene TRBV28; D is possibly TRBD1 (6 bases). V lost 5 bases to trimming and J lost 3 bases, with 20 bases between them. Looked up from germline, CDR1 is MDHEN and CDR2 is SYDVKM. The CDR3 has 17 residues. The CDR3 protein is CASSLPLSQGNNQPQHF. In DNA, the CDR3 is TGTGCCAGCAGTCTACCCCTCTCGCAGGGGAACAATCAGCCCCAGCATTTT.

At least ten counts were recorded for this clonotype. The chain has TRBV10-3 and TRBJ1-5; D not certain. Trimming took 11 bases from V and 0 from J, leaving 17 bases between them. The CDR3 is 15 amino acids. Germline V gene lookup returns CDR1 ENHRY and CDR2 SYGVKD. Here the CDR3 reads CARTRDEDSNQPQHF. The CDR3 DNA follows: TGTGCCCGCACAAGGGATGAGGATAGCAATCAGCCCCAGCATTTT.

This clonotype was counted many times. This rearrangement joins TRBV20-1 to TRBJ1-6, with a possible D match to TRBD1 (6 bases). V lost 0 bases to trimming and J lost 9 bases, with 18 bases between them. This CDR3 has 16 amino acids. The V gene's germline CDR1 is DFQATT and CDR2 SNEGSKA (reference sequence). Here the CDR3 reads CSARDGRSTGSSPLHF. The CDR3 DNA reads TGCAGTGCTAGAGATGGGAGGTCCACAGGGAGTTCACCCCTCCACTTT.

Remarks on this clonotype: A much larger clone lies a single base off, so this may be a read error. The chain is built from TRBV3-1 and TRBJ2-6; possible D gene TRBD1, 5 bases. The CDR3 consists of 14 residues. Germline CDR1 LGHDT, CDR2 YNNKEL (reference sequence). CDR3 nucleotides: TGTGCCAGCACCCCTTTTTCTGGGGCCAACGTCCTGAATTTC. Its translation is CASTPFSGANVLNF.

Many counts were recorded for this clonotype. This chain joins TRBV7-3 and TRBJ1-1, with 10 bases aligning to TRBD1. The CDR3 is 18 residues long. Trimming at V came to 1 base and at J to 5 bases, leaving 13 bases not matched to a gene. CDR1 is SGHTA, CDR2 FQGTGA, per germline. The CDR3 region is CASSLKGGPDRGRTEAFF. CDR3 nucleotide sequence: TGTGCCAGCAGCTTAAAAGGGGGACCGGACAGGGGGAGGACTGAAGCTTTCTTT. The variable domain in full, with the rest retrieved from reference TRBV7-3 and TRBJ1-1, is GAGVSQTPSNKVTEKGKYVELRCDPISGHTALYWYRQSLGQGPEFLIYFQGTGAADDSGLPNDRFFAVRPEGSVSTLKIQRTERGDSAVYLCASSLKGGPDRGRTEAFFGQGTRLTVV.

This clonotype was detected a few times. This rearrangement joins TRBV3-1 to TRBJ2-1; TRBD2 matches at 7 bases. The CDR3 has 18 amino acids. CDR1 and CDR2 from the germline V gene are LGHDT and YNNKEL (reference sequence). The junction had 8 bases not matched to a gene; V was cut back by 0 bases and J by 0 bases. DNA of the CDR3: TGTGCCAGCAGCCAAGAAGGTCAACTAGCGCCCTCCTACAATGAGCAGTTCTTC. It specifies CASSQEGQLAPSYNEQFF.

This clonotype was picked up many times. CDR3 amino acids: CSVDTGLPNSPLHF. The CDR3 nucleotides read TGCAGCGTTGATACAGGCCTACCCAATTCACCCCTCCACTTT. This chain uses TRBV29-1 with TRBJ1-6, with a tentative D call TRBD1 (5 bases). Germline assignment: CDR1 SQVTM and CDR2 ANQGSEA. V was trimmed by 3 bases and J by 7 bases, leaving 13 bases between them. The CDR3 covers 14 residues.

The V gene is TRBV9, the J gene TRBJ2-1; weak D call: TRBD2 (6 bases). The CDR3 consists of 14 residues. V lost 0 bases and J 10 bases, leaving 14 bases between the germline ends. In germline, CDR1 is SGDLS, CDR2 YYNGEE. CDR3: CASSVAPEGGEQFF. The CDR3, as DNA: TGTGCCAGCAGCGTAGCGCCAGAGGGAGGCGAGCAGTTCTTC.

This clonotype was detected ten times or more. The chain has TRBV20-1 and TRBJ1-5; no firm D call. Deletions cut 6 bases from V and 3 bases from J, with 12 bases between. Per germline, CDR1 DFQATT and CDR2 SNEGSKA (reference sequence). The CDR3 runs to 13 residues. In nucleotides, the CDR3 is TGCAGTGCCCACGAAGAGGACAATCAGCCCCAGCATTTT. It is translated as CSAHEEDNQPQHF.

This clonotype was detected ten times or more. The V call is TRBV20-1, the J call TRBJ2-1; D gene ambiguous. The CDR3 length is 14 residues. Germline assignment: CDR1 DFQATT and CDR2 SNEGSKA (reference sequence). With 4 bases removed from V and 0 bases from J, the gap between germline ends came to 10 bases. The CDR3 loop is CSATPGNSYNEQFF. CDR3 sequence (DNA): TGCAGTGCTACTCCGGGTAACTCCTACAATGAGCAGTTCTTC.

The chain carries TRBV7-3 and TRBJ2-5; D uncertain. With 4 bases removed from V and 2 bases from J, the gap between germline ends came to 8 bases. The CDR3 spans 13 residues. The germline V gene has CDR1 SGHTA and CDR2 FQGTGA. The CDR3 is CASSSQAQETQYF. CDR3 coding DNA: TGTGCCAGCAGCTCCCAGGCTCAAGAGACCCAGTACTTC.

This clonotype showed up many times. A much larger clonotype is one base distant, so this may be a read error. V usage is TRBV5-1 and J usage is TRBJ2-2; D unclear. The CDR3 is 13 residues long. CDR1 is SGHRS and CDR2 is YFSETQ in the germline V gene. The CDR3 sequence: CASNLWDTGELFF. The CDR3 DNA is TGCGCCAGCAACTTGTGGGACACCGGGGAGCTGTTTTTT.

This clonotype occurred many times. The rearrangement joins TRBV5-1 to TRBJ2-3, with 10 bases aligning to TRBD2. The CDR3 has 17 residues. V shed 0 bases, J shed 2 bases, and the junction held 6 bases outside the gene matches. CDR1 is SGHRS, CDR2 YFSETQ, per germline. This chain's CDR3 is CASSLVSSGSNTDTQYF. CDR3 bases: TGCGCCAGCAGCTTGGTGTCTAGCGGGAGTAACACAGATACGCAGTATTTT.

About this clonotype: This likely comes from a read error, as the CDR3 has no conserved phenylalanine or tryptophan at its end. V and J are TRBV20-1 and TRBJ2-7; the D is unclear. V lost 6 bases, J lost 6 bases, and 18 bases lay in between. There are 13 residues in the CDR3. Looked up from germline, CDR1 is DFQATT and CDR2 is SNEGSKA (reference sequence). This CDR3 is CSAIKDVGSEQYL. CDR3 DNA: TGCAGTGCCATTAAGGACGTGGGCTCCGAGCAGTACCTC.

A word on this clonotype: This may arise from a read error, as a much more abundant clone is one base away. The rearrangement uses TRBV6-2 or TRBV6-3 and TRBJ2-2; D unresolved. CDR1 is MNHEY and CDR2 is SVGEGT in the germline V gene. V shed 6 bases and J shed 7 bases, with 15 bases lying between them. The CDR3 has 14 amino acids. CDR3 in DNA: TGTGCCAGCAGCGCGTACAGTAGCAGCGGGGAGCTGTTTTTT. The encoded protein is CASSAYSSSGELFF.